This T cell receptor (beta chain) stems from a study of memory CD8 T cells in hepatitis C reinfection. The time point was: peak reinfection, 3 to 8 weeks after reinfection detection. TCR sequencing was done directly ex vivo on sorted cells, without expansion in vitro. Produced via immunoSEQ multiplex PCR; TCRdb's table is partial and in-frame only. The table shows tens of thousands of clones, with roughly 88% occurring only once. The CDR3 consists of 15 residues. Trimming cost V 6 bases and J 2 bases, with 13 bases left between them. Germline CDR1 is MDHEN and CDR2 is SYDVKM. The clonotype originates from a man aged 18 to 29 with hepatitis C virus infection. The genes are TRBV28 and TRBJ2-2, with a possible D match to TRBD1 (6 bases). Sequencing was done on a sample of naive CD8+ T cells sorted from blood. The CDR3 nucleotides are TGTGCCAGCAGGACCGGGACAACCAACACCGGGGAGCTGTTTTTT. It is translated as CASRTGTTNTGELFF.